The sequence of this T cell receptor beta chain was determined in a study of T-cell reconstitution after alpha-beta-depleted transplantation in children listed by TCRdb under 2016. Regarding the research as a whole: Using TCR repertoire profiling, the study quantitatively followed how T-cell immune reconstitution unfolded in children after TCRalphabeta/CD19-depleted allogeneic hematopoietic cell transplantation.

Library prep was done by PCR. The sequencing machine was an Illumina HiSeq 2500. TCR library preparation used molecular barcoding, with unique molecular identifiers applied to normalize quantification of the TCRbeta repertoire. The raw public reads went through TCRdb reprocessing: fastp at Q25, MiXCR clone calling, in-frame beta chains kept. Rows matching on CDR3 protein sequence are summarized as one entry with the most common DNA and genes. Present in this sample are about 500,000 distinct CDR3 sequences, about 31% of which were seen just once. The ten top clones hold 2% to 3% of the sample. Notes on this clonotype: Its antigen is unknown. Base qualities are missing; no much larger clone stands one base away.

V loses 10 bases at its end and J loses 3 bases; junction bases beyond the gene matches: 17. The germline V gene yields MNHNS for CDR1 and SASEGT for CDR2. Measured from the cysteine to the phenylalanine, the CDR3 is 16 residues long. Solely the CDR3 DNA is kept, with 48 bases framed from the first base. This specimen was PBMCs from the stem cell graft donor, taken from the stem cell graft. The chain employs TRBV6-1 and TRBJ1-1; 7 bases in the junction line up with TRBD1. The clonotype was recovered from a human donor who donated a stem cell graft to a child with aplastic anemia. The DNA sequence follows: TGTGCCACCCTGACGGGACAGCCCCATAGGGACACTGAAGCTTTCTTT. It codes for CATLTGQPHRDTEAFF.